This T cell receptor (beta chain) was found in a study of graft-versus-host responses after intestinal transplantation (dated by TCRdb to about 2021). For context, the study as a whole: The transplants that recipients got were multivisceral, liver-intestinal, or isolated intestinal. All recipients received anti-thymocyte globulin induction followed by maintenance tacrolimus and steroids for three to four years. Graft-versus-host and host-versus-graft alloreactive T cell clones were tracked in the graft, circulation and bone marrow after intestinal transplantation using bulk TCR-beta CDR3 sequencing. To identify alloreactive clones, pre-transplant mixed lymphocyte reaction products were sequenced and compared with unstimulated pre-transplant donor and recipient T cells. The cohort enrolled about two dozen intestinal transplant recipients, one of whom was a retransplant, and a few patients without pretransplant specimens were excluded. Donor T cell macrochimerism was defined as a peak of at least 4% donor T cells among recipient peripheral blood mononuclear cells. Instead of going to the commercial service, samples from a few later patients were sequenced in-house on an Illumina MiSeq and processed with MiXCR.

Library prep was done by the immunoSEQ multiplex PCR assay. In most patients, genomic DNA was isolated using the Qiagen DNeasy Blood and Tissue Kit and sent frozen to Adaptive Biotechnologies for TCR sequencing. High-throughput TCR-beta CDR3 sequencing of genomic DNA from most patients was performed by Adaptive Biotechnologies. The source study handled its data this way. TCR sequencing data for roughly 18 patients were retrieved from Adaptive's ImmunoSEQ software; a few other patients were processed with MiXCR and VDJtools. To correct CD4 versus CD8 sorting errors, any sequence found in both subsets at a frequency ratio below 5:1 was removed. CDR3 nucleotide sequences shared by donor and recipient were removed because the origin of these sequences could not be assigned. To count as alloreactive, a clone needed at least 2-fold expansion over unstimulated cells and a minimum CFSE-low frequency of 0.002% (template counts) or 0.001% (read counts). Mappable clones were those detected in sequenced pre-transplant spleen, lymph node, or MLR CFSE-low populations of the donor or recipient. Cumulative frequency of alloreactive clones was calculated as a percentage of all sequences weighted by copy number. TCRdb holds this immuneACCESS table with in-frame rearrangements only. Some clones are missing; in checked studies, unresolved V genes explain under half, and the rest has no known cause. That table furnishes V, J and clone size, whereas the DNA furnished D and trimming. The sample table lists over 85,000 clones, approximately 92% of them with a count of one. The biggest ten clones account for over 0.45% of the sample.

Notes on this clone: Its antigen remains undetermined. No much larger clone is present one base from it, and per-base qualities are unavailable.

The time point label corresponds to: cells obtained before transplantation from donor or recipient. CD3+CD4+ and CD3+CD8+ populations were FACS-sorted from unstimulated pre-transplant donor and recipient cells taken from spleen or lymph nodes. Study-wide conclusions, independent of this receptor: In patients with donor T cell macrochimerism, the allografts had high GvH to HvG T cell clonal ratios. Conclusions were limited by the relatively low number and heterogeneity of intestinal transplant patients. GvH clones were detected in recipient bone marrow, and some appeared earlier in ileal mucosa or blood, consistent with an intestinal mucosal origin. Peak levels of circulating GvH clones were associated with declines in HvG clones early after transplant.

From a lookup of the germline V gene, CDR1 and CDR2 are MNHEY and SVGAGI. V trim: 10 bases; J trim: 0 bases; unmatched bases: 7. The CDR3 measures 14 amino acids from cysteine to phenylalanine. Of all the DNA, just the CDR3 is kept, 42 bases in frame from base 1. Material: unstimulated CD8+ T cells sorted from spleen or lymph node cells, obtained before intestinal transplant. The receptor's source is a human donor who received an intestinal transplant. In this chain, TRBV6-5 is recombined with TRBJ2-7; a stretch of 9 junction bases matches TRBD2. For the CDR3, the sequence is CATTGTSSSYEQYF. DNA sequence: TGTGCCACCACTGGGACTAGCAGCTCCTACGAGCAGTACTTC.